This T cell receptor beta chain comes out of a study of blood T cell repertoires in COVID-19. Adults between about 18 and 95 years of age took part from approximately 24 US areas. Recovered Cohort 3 donors showed two negative PCRs, clearance, or symptom resolution. Study processing details: Counts of nucleated cells, estimated from reference gene primer amplification, were obtained. Method: immunoSEQ multiplex PCR; TCRdb's copy keeps in-frame clones and lacks some. From that table come the V and J calls and clone size; the DNA was used to work out D and trimming. The table shows about 150,000 clones, with around 80% occurring only once. Looked up from germline, CDR1 is KGHSH and CDR2 is LQKENI. The V end lost 6 bases, the J end lost 5 bases, and 11 bases lay between the germline ends. The CDR3 loop spans 13 amino acids.

The sequenced sample consisted of PBMCs or T cells enriched from blood (not recorded which). J is TRBJ1-5 and V is TRBV18; no clear D gene. The source of this sequence is a man aged 45-60 years who had recovered from COVID-19. Here the CDR3 DNA reads TGTGCCAGCTCCCAAGAGGCGGATCAGCCCCAGCATTTT. This sequence encodes CASSQEADQPQHF.